This T cell receptor (beta chain) was recovered during a study of T cell responses to AZD1222 COVID-19 vaccine. Concerning this clone itself: As yet, its antigen is unknown.

This CDR3 has 13 amino acids. Trimming pared 3 bases from V and 2 bases from J, leaving 7 bases between. Per the germline V gene, CDR1 is SGHTA and CDR2 is FQGNSA. Study-level findings and limits: Mostly white British, mostly female donors; authors suggested clonal diversity may be underestimated. Seropositive AZD1222 recipients at baseline numbered only five to seven.

The method was immunoSEQ multiplex PCR; TCRdb's version includes in-frame clones alone and lacks a portion of them. The data show 110,000 to 150,000 clones, with approximately 86% seen just once and around 3% held by the top ten. The source material was peripheral blood, sampled on day 0 of AZD1222 vaccination. This chain links TRBV7-2 with TRBJ2-5; D is possibly TRBD1 or TRBD2 (5 bases each). The receptor was derived from an adult in good health. CDR3: CASSLGVQETQYF. DNA for the CDR3: TGTGCCAGCAGCTTGGGGGTACAAGAGACCCAGTACTTC.